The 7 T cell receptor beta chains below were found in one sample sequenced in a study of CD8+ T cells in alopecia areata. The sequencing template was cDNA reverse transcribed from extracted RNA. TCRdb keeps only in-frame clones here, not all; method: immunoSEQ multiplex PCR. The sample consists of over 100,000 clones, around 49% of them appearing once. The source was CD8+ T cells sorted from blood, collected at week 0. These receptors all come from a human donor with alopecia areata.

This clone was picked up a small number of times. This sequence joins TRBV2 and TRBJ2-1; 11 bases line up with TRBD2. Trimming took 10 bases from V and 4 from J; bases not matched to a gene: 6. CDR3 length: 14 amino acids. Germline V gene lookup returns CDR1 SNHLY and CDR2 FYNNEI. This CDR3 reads CAIAGTSGYNEQFF. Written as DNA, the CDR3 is TGTGCCATCGCCGGGACTAGCGGTTACAATGAGCAGTTCTTC.

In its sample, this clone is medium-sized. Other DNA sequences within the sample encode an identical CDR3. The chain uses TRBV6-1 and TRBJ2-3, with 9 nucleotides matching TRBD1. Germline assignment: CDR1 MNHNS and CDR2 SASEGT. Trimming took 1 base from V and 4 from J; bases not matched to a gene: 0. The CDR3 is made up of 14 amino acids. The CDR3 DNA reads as TGTGCCAGCAGTGAAGGACAGGGGGCAGATACGCAGTATTTT. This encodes CASSEGQGADTQYF.

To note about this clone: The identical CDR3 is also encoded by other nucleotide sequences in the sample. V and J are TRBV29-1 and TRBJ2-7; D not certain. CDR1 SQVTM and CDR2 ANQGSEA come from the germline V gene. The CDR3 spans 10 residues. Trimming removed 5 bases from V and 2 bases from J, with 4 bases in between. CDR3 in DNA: TGCAGCGTTCTAGCCTACGAGCAGTACTTC. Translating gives CSVLAYEQYF.

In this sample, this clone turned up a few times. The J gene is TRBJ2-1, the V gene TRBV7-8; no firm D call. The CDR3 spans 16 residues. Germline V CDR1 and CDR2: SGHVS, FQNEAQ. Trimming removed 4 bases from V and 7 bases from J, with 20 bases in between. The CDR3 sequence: CASSSTSVGRVNEQFF. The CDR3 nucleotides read TGTGCCAGCAGCTCCACCTCGGTGGGCCGGGTGAATGAGCAGTTCTTC.

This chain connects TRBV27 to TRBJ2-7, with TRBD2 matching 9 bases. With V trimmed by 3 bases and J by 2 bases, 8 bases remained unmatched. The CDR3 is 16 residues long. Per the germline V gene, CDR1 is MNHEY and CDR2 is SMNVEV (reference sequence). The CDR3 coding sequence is TGTGCCAGCAGTTTCGGGCTGCGCGGGGGGGCCTACGAGCAGTACTTC. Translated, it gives CASSFGLRGGAYEQYF.

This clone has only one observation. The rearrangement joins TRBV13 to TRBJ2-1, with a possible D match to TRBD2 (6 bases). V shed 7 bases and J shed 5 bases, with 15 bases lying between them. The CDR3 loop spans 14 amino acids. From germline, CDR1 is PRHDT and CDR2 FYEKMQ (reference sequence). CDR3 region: CASTSRGEDNEQFF. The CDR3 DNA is TGTGCCAGCACCTCCCGAGGGGAGGACAATGAGCAGTTCTTC.

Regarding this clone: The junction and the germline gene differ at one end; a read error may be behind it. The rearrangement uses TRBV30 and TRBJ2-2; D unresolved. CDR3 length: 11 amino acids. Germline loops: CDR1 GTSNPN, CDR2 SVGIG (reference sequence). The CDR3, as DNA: TGTACCCCTCCGGCGACCGAGGAGCTGTTTTTT. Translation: CTPPATEELFF.